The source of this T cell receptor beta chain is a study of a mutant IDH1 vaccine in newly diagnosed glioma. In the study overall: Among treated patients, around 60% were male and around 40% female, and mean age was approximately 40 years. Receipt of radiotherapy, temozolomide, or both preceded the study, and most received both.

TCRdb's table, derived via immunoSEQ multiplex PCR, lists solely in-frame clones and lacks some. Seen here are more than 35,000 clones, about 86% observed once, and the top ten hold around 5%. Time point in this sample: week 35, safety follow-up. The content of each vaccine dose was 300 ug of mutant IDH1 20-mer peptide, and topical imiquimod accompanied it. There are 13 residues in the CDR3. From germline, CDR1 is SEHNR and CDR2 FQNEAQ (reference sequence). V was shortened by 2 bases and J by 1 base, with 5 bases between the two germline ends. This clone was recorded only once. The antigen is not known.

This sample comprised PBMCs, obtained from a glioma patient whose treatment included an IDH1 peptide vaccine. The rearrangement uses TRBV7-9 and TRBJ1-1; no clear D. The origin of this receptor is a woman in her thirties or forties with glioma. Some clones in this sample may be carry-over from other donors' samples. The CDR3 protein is CASSLPGNTEAFF. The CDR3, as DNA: TGTGCCAGCAGCTTACCAGGGAACACTGAAGCTTTCTTT. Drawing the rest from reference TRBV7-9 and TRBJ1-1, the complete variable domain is DTGVSQNPRHKITKRGQNVTFRCDPISEHNRLYWYRQTLGQGPEFLTYFQNEAQLEKSRLLSDRFSAERPKGSFSTLEIQRTEQGDSAMYLCASSLPGNTEAFFGQGTRLTVV.